This TCR beta chain was recorded in a study of T cell responses to AZD1222 COVID-19 vaccine. Germline lookup yields CDR1 KGHSH and CDR2 LQKENI. CDR3 length: 13 amino acids. The V end lost 5 bases, the J end lost 2 bases, and 9 bases lay between the germline ends. A remark on this clone: Its target is not known.

Profiled with immunoSEQ multiplex PCR; TCRdb holds only in-frame clones, not every one. The sample has about 97,000 clones, about 88% seen once. Overall study findings and caveats: There were mostly white British donors and more females than males, and clonal diversity was possibly underestimated.

The sample here was peripheral blood, taken on day 0 of AZD1222 vaccination. The chain employs TRBV18 and TRBJ1-1; no clear D. The sequence was obtained from an adult in good health. The CDR3 bases are TGTGCCAGCTCAGCCCGAACAAACACTGAAGCTTTCTTT. Translating it yields CASSARTNTEAFF.